Each of the 28 T cell receptor beta chains below was sequenced from the same sample in a study of cytomegalovirus exposure and HLA in healthy donors. PCR employed 60 Vbeta and 13 Jbeta primers. Some clones are missing from TCRdb's copy, which holds only in-frame ones; the method was immunoSEQ multiplex PCR. Of about 97,000 clones listed, 60% to 80% were seen once; the top ten hold around 9.6%. Source material: PBMCs. The receptors were sampled from a male donor in good health and CMV-seropositive.

CDR3 sequence reads: CASSLSDSSGANVLTF. CDR3 DNA: TGTGCCAGCAGCTTATCGGACAGCTCTGGGGCCAACGTCCTGACTTTC. The chain joins TRBV7-3 to TRBJ2-6, with a weak D call TRBD1 (6 bases). From germline, CDR1 is SGHTA and CDR2 FQGTGA. Trimming cost V 2 bases and J 0 bases, with 8 bases left between them. The CDR3 loop spans 16 amino acids.

The rearrangement joins TRBV6-5 to TRBJ2-1, with D maybe TRBD2 (6 bases). V was clipped by 2 bases and J by 2 bases, with 13 bases between them. The CDR3 loop spans 16 amino acids. Germline V lookup: CDR1 MNHEY, CDR2 SVGAGI. CDR3 amino acids: CASSYGDGSTYNEQFF. The CDR3 bases are TGTGCCAGCAGTTACGGGGACGGGAGTACCTACAATGAGCAGTTCTTC.

The gene calls are TRBV7-8 and TRBJ1-1; perhaps TRBD1 as D (5 bases). Trimming pared 4 bases from V and 2 bases from J, leaving 11 bases between. Germline assignment: CDR1 SGHVS and CDR2 FQNEAQ. This CDR3 is 14 amino acids long. The CDR3 region is CASSSGEGNTEAFF. The DNA of the CDR3 is TGTGCCAGCAGCTCGGGGGAGGGTAACACTGAAGCTTTCTTT.

This clone was detected only a few times. V gene TRBV7-9 combines with J gene TRBJ2-5, with a weak D call TRBD1 (5 bases). The germline V gene has CDR1 SEHNR and CDR2 FQNEAQ (reference sequence). The CDR3 has 15 amino acids. V gave up 0 bases and J gave up 4 bases, with 12 bases separating them. CDR3 coding DNA: TGTGCCAGCAGCTTAGCTCCCCAGGGTCTAGAGACCCAGTACTTC. This gives the protein CASSLAPQGLETQYF.

This chain links TRBV5-1 with TRBJ2-2, with 12 bases identical to TRBD2. Germline V gives CDR1 SGHRS, CDR2 YFSETQ. Trimming cost V 4 bases and J 6 bases; bases outside gene matches: 7. CDR3 size: 16 residues. The CDR3: CASSSPGLAGSGELFF. The CDR3 region has the DNA TGCGCCAGCAGCAGCCCCGGACTAGCGGGATCCGGGGAGCTGTTTTTT.

This clone was seen once. This chain connects TRBV9 to TRBJ2-1; TRBD2 agrees at 9 bases. The CDR3 has 20 residues. J lost 2 bases, V lost 3 bases, and 18 bases had no gene match. CDR1 is SGDLS and CDR2 is YYNGEE in the germline V gene. The CDR3 DNA reads as TGTGCCAGCAGCGAAGGGGGGGGGCTAGCGGGAAATAGGGCCTACAATGAGCAGTTCTTC. Translation: CASSEGGGLAGNRAYNEQFF.

The chain employs TRBV7-8 and TRBJ2-3; D possibly corresponds to TRBD2 (7 bases). Trimming took off 1 base at V and 1 base at J, with 15 bases between the two ends. In germline, CDR1 is SGHVS, CDR2 FQNEAQ. CDR3 length: 17 residues. As DNA, the CDR3 is TGTGCCAGCAGCTTAGGTTCTTGGCGGGGGCGCACAGATACGCAGTATTTT. Amino acid sequence: CASSLGSWRGRTDTQYF.

As to this clone: This sample includes further DNA sequences coding for the same CDR3. V usage is TRBV19 and J usage is TRBJ1-1, with D possibly being TRBD1 (5 bases). The ends were cut back, 3 bases at V and 2 bases at J, with 10 bases in the middle. There are 14 residues in the CDR3. Germline CDR1 LNHDA, CDR2 SQIVND (reference sequence). The CDR3 DNA sequence: TGTGCCAGTAGTATCGGCAGGGCCAACACTGAAGCTTTCTTT. It yields the protein CASSIGRANTEAFF.

J is TRBJ1-1 and V is TRBV6-5; D is possibly TRBD1 (5 bases). This CDR3 has 15 amino acids. CDR1 is MNHEY and CDR2 is SVGAGI in the germline V gene. With 4 bases removed from V and 6 bases from J, the gap between germline ends came to 18 bases. In nucleotides, the CDR3 is TGTGCCAGCAGTTCCCCCGGCGGGGGATTCGCTGAAGCTTTCTTT. Its protein is CASSSPGGGFAEAFF.

V and J are TRBV28 and TRBJ2-3, with D perhaps matching TRBD2 (7 bases). Deletions cut 0 bases from V and 4 bases from J, with 14 bases between. The germline CDR1 and CDR2 sequences are MDHEN and SYDVKM. The CDR3 has 16 residues. In nucleotides, the CDR3 is TGTGCCAGCAGTTTATGGGTGGGGGGGCAGTCAGATACGCAGTATTTT. Translated: CASSLWVGGQSDTQYF.

The CDR3 here is CASSYGNNANTEAFF. The CDR3 DNA is TGTGCCAGCAGTTATGGTAACAACGCGAACACTGAAGCTTTCTTT. The chain carries TRBV6-5 and TRBJ1-1; D gene ambiguous. Germline CDR1 is MNHEY and CDR2 is SVGAGI. V dropped 3 bases and J dropped 1 base, with 12 bases sitting between them. The CDR3 length is 15 residues.

The genes are TRBV6-5 and TRBJ2-5, with a tentative D call TRBD2 (6 bases). Germline CDR1 MNHEY, CDR2 SVGAGI. This CDR3 region has 14 residues. The ends were cut back, 6 bases at V and 1 base at J, with 12 bases in the middle. The CDR3 coding sequence is TGTGCCAGCAGGGCTAGGGACTTCCAAGAGACCCAGTACTTC. As protein: CASRARDFQETQYF.

The chain combines TRBV19 with TRBJ2-1; D unresolved. Trimming pared 2 bases from V and 1 base from J, leaving 9 bases between. This CDR3 spans 15 amino acids. CDR1 is LNHDA, CDR2 SQIVND, per germline (reference sequence). The chain's CDR3 is CASSISPQSYNEQFF. CDR3 DNA sequence: TGTGCCAGTAGTATATCCCCTCAGTCCTACAATGAGCAGTTCTTC.

The chain recombines TRBV5-1 with TRBJ2-5; the match to TRBD2 covers 13 bases. From germline, CDR1 is SGHRS and CDR2 YFSETQ. This CDR3 is built from 17 residues. The ends lost 0 bases at V and 4 bases at J; junction bases unmatched: 6. The CDR3 nucleotides read TGCGCCAGCAGCTTGGGACTAGCGGGAGGAGGAGGAGAGACCCAGTACTTC. Translation gives CASSLGLAGGGGETQYF.

The chain employs TRBV29-1 and TRBJ2-3, with D perhaps matching TRBD1 (5 bases). CDR1 and CDR2 from the germline V gene are SQVTM and ANQGSEA. V shed 1 base and J shed 3 bases, with 17 bases lying between them. The CDR3 sequence is 16 residues long. The CDR3 sequence: CSVEAAYQGWTDTQYF. CDR3 nucleotides: TGCAGCGTTGAAGCCGCGTACCAGGGATGGACAGATACGCAGTATTTT.

This chain connects TRBV29-1 to TRBJ2-5; 7 bases line up with TRBD2. This CDR3 is built from 18 residues. Germline CDR1 and CDR2: SQVTM and ANQGSEA. Germline trimming cut 0 bases from V and 2 bases from J; bases unmatched to any gene: 15. The CDR3 protein is CSVEDLPAGAVYQETQYF. CDR3 nucleotide sequence: TGCAGCGTTGAAGATCTTCCTGCGGGAGCCGTATATCAAGAGACCCAGTACTTC.

The J gene is TRBJ2-3, the V gene TRBV6-5, with 7 bases identical to TRBD2. This CDR3 has 14 residues. In germline, CDR1 is MNHEY, CDR2 SVGAGI. Unmatched junction bases numbered 4, after V lost 2 bases and J lost 5 bases. CDR3 sequence: CASSYGREGDTQYF. CDR3 nucleotide sequence: TGTGCCAGCAGTTACGGAAGGGAGGGAGATACGCAGTATTTT.

The chain links TRBV2 to TRBJ2-7, with D possibly being TRBD1 (6 bases). The V gene's germline CDR1 is SNHLY and CDR2 FYNNEI. This CDR3 has 12 amino acids. Trimming removed 7 bases from V and 4 bases from J, with 11 bases in between. DNA of the CDR3: TGTGCCAGCAAGGACAGCCGATACGAGCAGTACTTC. Its translation: CASKDSRYEQYF.

The sample holds one count of this clone. V usage is TRBV5-1 and J usage is TRBJ2-7; the D gene is possibly TRBD1 (5 bases). The CDR3 is 15 residues long. The germline CDR1 and CDR2 sequences are SGHRS and YFSETQ. Trimming cost V 4 bases and J 0 bases, with 14 bases left between them. The CDR3 protein is CASSLDSPSSYEQYF. In nucleotides, the CDR3 is TGCGCCAGCAGCCTCGACAGTCCAAGCTCCTACGAGCAGTACTTC.

The chain links TRBV11-3 to TRBJ2-1; TRBD1 matches at 9 bases. CDR1 and CDR2 (germline): SGHNT, YENEEA. After removal of 1 base from V and 8 bases from J, the junction contained 9 bases not matched to a gene. The CDR3 spans 16 residues. Here the CDR3 reads CASSLASRDRADEQFF. In DNA, the CDR3 is TGTGCCAGCAGCTTAGCGTCCCGGGACAGGGCCGATGAGCAGTTCTTC.

As concerns this clone: A much more abundant neighbour one base away suggests this may be a read error. V gene TRBV28 combines with J gene TRBJ2-5, with D maybe TRBD1 (6 bases). The DNA end is more similar to TRBJ2-7, so the J call may be wrong. Germline CDR1 is MDHEN and CDR2 is SYDVKM. The CDR3 spans 12 residues. DNA of the CDR3: TGTGCCAGCAGTCCACAGGGTTACGAGCAGTACTTC. Translating gives CASSPQGYEQYF.

The chain uses TRBV28 and TRBJ2-6; 7 bases fit TRBD1. The CDR3 sequence is 16 residues long. The ends lost 2 bases at V and 3 bases at J; junction bases unmatched: 4. Germline V gene data show CDR1 as MDHEN and CDR2 as SYDVKM. CDR3 loop: CASSLRGGGGANVLTF. The CDR3 nucleotides are TGTGCCAGCAGTTTACGAGGGGGCGGTGGGGCCAACGTCCTGACTTTC.

This clone was picked up a small number of times. The rearrangement joins TRBV10-3 to TRBJ2-5, with D hard to call. CDR1 is ENHRY and CDR2 is SYGVKD in the germline V gene. The CDR3 is made up of 12 amino acids. Trimming took 2 bases from V and 4 from J, leaving 5 bases between them. The chain's CDR3 is CAISERGETQYF. The CDR3 nucleotides are TGTGCCATCAGTGAGAGAGGAGAGACCCAGTACTTC.

J is TRBJ2-1 and V is TRBV27; possibly TRBD2 for D (5 bases). V was trimmed by 3 bases and J by 6 bases, leaving 15 bases between them. Germline-derived CDR1 and CDR2 are MNHEY and SMNVEV (reference sequence). The CDR3 runs 15 residues. DNA for the CDR3: TGTGCCAGCAGTTTCTTGGCTAGCCGGAGCAATGAGCAGTTCTTC. Its translation is CASSFLASRSNEQFF.

This clone has a handful of counts. The chain uses TRBV5-4 and TRBJ2-7; TRBD1 is a possible D gene (6 bases). The germline V and J ends were trimmed by 4 bases and 1 base, with 12 bases remaining between them. Germline CDR1 SGHNT, CDR2 YYREEE (reference sequence). This CDR3 spans 14 amino acids. The CDR3 DNA sequence: TGTGCCAGCAGCCTAGCAGGGGTTTCCTACGAGCAGTACTTC. Its protein product is CASSLAGVSYEQYF.

V is TRBV9 and J is TRBJ2-3, with 15 bases aligning to TRBD2. Germline CDR1 is SGDLS and CDR2 is YYNGEE. This CDR3 has 18 residues. V dropped 3 bases and J dropped 2; count of bases not matched to a gene: 7. The CDR3 sequence: CASSAVGLAGGFTDTQYF. CDR3 DNA sequence: TGTGCCAGCAGCGCTGTGGGACTAGCGGGAGGCTTCACAGATACGCAGTATTTT.

The chain employs TRBV7-8 and TRBJ1-5; 8 bases agree with TRBD1. The germline gives CDR1 SGHVS, CDR2 FQNEAQ. V lost 4 bases and J lost 3; bases outside the gene matches: 8. The CDR3 consists of 16 residues. Written as DNA, the CDR3 is TGTGCCAGCAGCTATGGACAGGGATGGAACAATCAGCCCCAGCATTTT. It encodes CASSYGQGWNNQPQHF.

V usage is TRBV4-2 and J usage is TRBJ1-6, with 9 nucleotides matching TRBD1. The ends lost 0 bases at V and 9 bases at J; junction bases unmatched: 15. This CDR3 comprises 19 residues. The V gene's germline CDR1 is LGHNA and CDR2 YNFKEQ. The chain's CDR3 is CASSQDRDRVLRGISPLHF. In DNA, the CDR3 is TGTGCCAGCAGCCAAGATAGGGACAGGGTCCTTCGGGGAATTTCACCCCTCCACTTT.